This TCR beta chain was sequenced during a study of PD-L1 blockade in urothelial cancer. Study summary: Of prior chemotherapy regimens, patients had received between 0 and 3. Findings and caveats of the study: Tumor-associated clones in the blood of durable-benefit patients grew more at 3 weeks.

Patients were living with locally advanced or metastatic urothelial carcinoma. In the case of this clone: Its antigen remains unidentified.

TCRdb's table, derived via immunoSEQ multiplex PCR, lists solely in-frame clones and lacks some. The sample contains about 84,000 clones, about 81% of which appear only once. The sequence was collected from a man in his 70s with urothelial cancer. The specimen comprised PBMCs, sampled around atezolizumab (anti-PD-L1) treatment.

CDR3 DNA sequence: TGCGCCAGCAGTGAGTCGGGCGGGGATGGCTACACCTTC. Residues: CASSESGGDGYTF. The V call is TRBV10-1, the J call TRBJ1-2; no clear D. Trimming pared 0 bases from V and 6 bases from J, leaving 8 bases between. The CDR3 covers 13 residues. Germline V gene sequence: CDR1 WNHNN, CDR2 SYGVQD (reference sequence).